This T cell receptor (beta chain) derives from a study of beta chain features in type 1 diabetes. The isolated RNA, all of it, was reverse transcribed, so expressed TCRB transcripts were what got sequenced. The repertoire was sequenced with immunoSEQ multiplex PCR; TCRdb's copy has only in-frame clones and lacks some. The sample has a few hundred thousand clones; about 30% are singletons. This CDR3 region has 18 residues. Germline V gives CDR1 SEHNR, CDR2 FQNEAQ (reference sequence). Of note for this clone: The antigen is not known. A junction boundary mismatches the germline segment, possibly from a read error.

General observations from the study: Healthy donors had naive, central memory and Treg TCRB repertoires that appeared less similar than those seen among patients.

This sequence was found in a man in his late teens or twenties in good health. The sequenced sample consisted of naive CD4+ T cells from blood. The chain joins TRBV7-9 to TRBJ2-1, with 11 bases matching TRBD2. CDR3 coding DNA: TGTGCCAGCTGCTTAGTACTAGCGGGAGAAGGGTCCTACAATGAGCAGTTCTTC. This codes for CASCLVLAGEGSYNEQFF.